A single sample is the source of the 3 T cell receptor beta chains below, sequenced in a study of shared clonotypes between healthy human individuals. The repertoire was sequenced with immunoSEQ multiplex PCR; TCRdb's copy has only in-frame clones and lacks some. The data contain nearly 1,000,000 clones, over 75% of them singletons. Sequenced sample: memory CD4+ T cells sorted from blood. Documented subset: CD45RA-negative fraction. Source of these receptors: a man between 18 and 35 years old in good health.

This sequence joins TRBV10-1 and TRBJ2-2; D call uncertain. Trimming removed 4 bases at V and 4 bases at J, with 4 bases between. The CDR3 spans 12 residues. CDR1 WNHNN and CDR2 SYGVQD come from the germline V gene (reference sequence). The DNA for the CDR3 is TGCGCCAGCAGTGCCAGCACCGGGGAGCTGTTTTTT. Protein: CASSASTGELFF.

This clone was seen ten or more times. The genes are TRBV6-5 and TRBJ2-5; 7 bases are shared with TRBD2. Germline lookup yields CDR1 MNHEY and CDR2 SVGAGI. This CDR3 has 16 residues. Unmatched junction bases numbered 9, after V lost 0 bases and J lost 5 bases. CDR3 coding DNA: TGTGCCAGCAGTTACTCTAGCCTAGCGGCCAGGGAGACCCAGTACTTC. It encodes CASSYSSLAARETQYF.

The rearrangement joins TRBV9 to TRBJ2-1, with TRBD2 as a possible D gene (6 bases). The CDR3 is 15 amino acids. V lost 2 bases, J lost 5 bases, and 14 bases lay in between. CDR1 and CDR2 (germline): SGDLS, YYNGEE. CDR3 in amino acids: CASSVRDFKDNEQFF. DNA for the CDR3: TGTGCCAGCAGCGTCCGGGACTTCAAAGACAATGAGCAGTTCTTC.